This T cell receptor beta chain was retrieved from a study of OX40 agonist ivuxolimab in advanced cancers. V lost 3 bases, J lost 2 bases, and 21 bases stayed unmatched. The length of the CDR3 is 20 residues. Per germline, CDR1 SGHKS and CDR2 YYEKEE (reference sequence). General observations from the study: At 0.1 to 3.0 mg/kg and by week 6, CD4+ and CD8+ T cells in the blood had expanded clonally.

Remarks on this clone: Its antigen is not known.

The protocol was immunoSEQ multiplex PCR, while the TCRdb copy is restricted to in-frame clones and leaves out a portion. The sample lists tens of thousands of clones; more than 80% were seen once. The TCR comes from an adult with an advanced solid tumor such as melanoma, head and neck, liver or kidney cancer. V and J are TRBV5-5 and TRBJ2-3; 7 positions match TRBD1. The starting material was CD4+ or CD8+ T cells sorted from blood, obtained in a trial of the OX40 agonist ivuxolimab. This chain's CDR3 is CASSSLLRFAGTEHTDTQYF. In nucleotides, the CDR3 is TGTGCCAGCAGCTCCCTGCTAAGGTTCGCCGGGACAGAACACACAGATACGCAGTATTTT.